The entry below gives a single T cell receptor (beta chain) sequence along with its context. Its specificity is not known. This record comes from a study of monozygotic twins with inflammatory bowel disease. The CDR3 contains 15 residues. Germline CDR1 reads DFQATT; CDR2 reads SNEGSKA (reference sequence). Study-wide results and caveats: Findings did not support one strong IBD-associated signal or clonotype. IBD patients showed reduced TCRbeta diversity (inverse Simpson) versus healthy co-twins. Relative to healthy twins, IBD patients had fewer clonotypes in common with others, a gap that was especially apparent with disease activity.

TCRdb reprocessed the 5' RACE reads and stores each CDR3 protein as one record, lacking DNA. This table lists 400,000 to 500,000 distinct CDR3 sequences. The total RNA came straight from whole blood, and T cells were not sorted beforehand. The sequence came from a human donor with ulcerative colitis or Crohn's disease, or a healthy co-twin of an affected twin (not recorded which). This chain uses TRBV20-1 with TRBJ1-2; checking the TCRdb D call of TRBD1 is not possible without DNA. The source material was blood. The CDR3 loop reads CSARATTGYDYGYTF.